This T cell receptor beta chain was retrieved from a study of post-analysis software for immune sequencing data. As to this clonotype: Its antigen is undetermined.

Unique-molecular-identifier-tagged TCR beta cDNA libraries were used. TCRdb recomputed calls from the PCR reads with MiXCR, one row per CDR3 protein. The table includes around 770,000 distinct CDR3 sequences, around 42% detected once. V lost 0 bases and J 9 bases, leaving 15 bases between the germline ends. The germline V gene encodes CDR1 MNHEY and CDR2 SVGAGI. The CDR3 length is 15 residues. Findings of the study overall: The five TRBV segments detected at higher frequency in patients than in controls included TRBV5-6, TRBV5-1 and TRBV20-1. There was significantly lower normalized Chao1 diversity in multiple sclerosis patients than in controls. Pronounced co-clustering by F measure was evident among identically batched samples.

Material: blood. The sequence was obtained from a girl aged 10-17 years with multiple sclerosis. This sequence joins TRBV6-5 and TRBJ2-1, with a tentative D call TRBD1 (6 bases). CDR3 protein: CASSYSATGSGEQFF. CDR3 DNA sequence: TGTGCCAGCAGTTACTCGGCAACAGGGTCAGGTGAGCAGTTCTTC.